This T cell receptor (beta chain) was captured by sequencing in a study of blood T cells in healthy people across ages. Study information: About one barcoded TCR beta cDNA was captured per two T cells.

The CDR3 is 13 residues long. Deletions cut 6 bases from V and 4 bases from J, with 15 bases between. Germline V CDR1 and CDR2: DFQATT, SNEGSKA (reference sequence). Through a sample-barcoded 5' primer and a J-beta primer mix, a second PCR was run for roughly 7 to 12 cycles. MiXCR, applied by TCRdb to the 5' RACE reads, yields one record per CDR3 protein. The sample carries approximately 600,000 distinct CDR3 sequences, roughly 50% recorded once. The TCR comes from a man in his sixties in good health. Sequenced material: blood. The chain employs TRBV20-1 and TRBJ1-1, with a possible D match to TRBD1 (6 bases). CDR3 sequence reads: CSALDARGTEAFF. In nucleotides, the CDR3 is TGCAGTGCGCTGGATGCCAGGGGCACTGAAGCTTTCTTT.